These T cell receptor beta chains were read from a single sample in a study of beta chain features in type 1 diabetes. Only in-frame clones appear in the TCRdb table, and some are missing; sequencing was by immunoSEQ multiplex PCR. The sample lists approximately 150,000 clones; 7.5% to 10% were seen once. The sample taken for sequencing was central memory CD4+ T cells from blood. The receptors stem from a woman between 18 and 30 years old in good health. Both conserved end residues are part of each CDR3. Fields, in order: D gene, J gene, V gene, clone size, CDR3 DNA, CDR3 protein. A D gene is named only where the DNA matches it firmly. Where a row states a size, it is once, few, many or the class of an expanded clone; other rows omit it.

>NA|TRBJ1-6|TRBV9|NA
TGTGCCAGCTCACTGGGCCCCCGGGGGAATTCACCCCTCCACTTT
CASSLGPRGNSPLHF
>NA|TRBJ2-6|TRBV7-3|NA
TGTGCCAGCACCCTTCCTGGGGCCAACGTCCTGACTTTC
CASTLPGANVLTF
>TRBD1|TRBJ1-1|TRBV5-1|few
TGCGCCAGCAGCTCGGGGACAGCCTATGAAGCTTTCTTT
CASSSGTAYEAFF
>TRBD1|TRBJ1-4|TRBV18|NA
TGTGCCAGCTCAACCCCCAGGGGGACCGCAACTAATGAAAAACTGTTTTTT
CASSTPRGTATNEKLFF
>TRBD1|TRBJ1-2|TRBV30|few
TGTGCCTGGAGTGTACTGGTAGGGACAGGGGGTGGCTACACCTTC
CAWSVLVGTGGGYTF
>NA|TRBJ1-4|TRBV6-5|NA
TGTGCCAGCAGCCGGACAGCGACTAATGAAAAACTGTTTTTT
CASSRTATNEKLFF
>TRBD2|TRBJ2-7|TRBV6-1|NA
TGTGCCAGCAGTCCCACTGGGGCGGGGGACTACGAGCAGTACTTC
CASSPTGAGDYEQYF
>NA|TRBJ2-5|TRBV5-1|NA
TGCGCCAGCAGCTTGAGTGTGGTCGGGGAGACCCAGTACTTC
CASSLSVVGETQYF
>NA|TRBJ2-3|TRBV9|few
TGTGCCAGCAGCCCACCGGAGGGGTATACGCAGTATTTT
CASSPPEGYTQYF
>NA|TRBJ2-7|TRBV4-3|NA
TGCGCCAGCAGCCAAGAGGCAGGGGCATCCTACGAGCAGTACTTC
CASSQEAGASYEQYF
>NA|TRBJ1-5|TRBV9|NA
TGTGCCAGCAGCGTTAGACAGGAACTACATAGCAATCAGCCCCAGCATTTT
CASSVRQELHSNQPQHF
>NA|TRBJ1-2|TRBV9|NA
TGTGCCAGCGACCAAGGGGGATCGGGGACCTATGGCTACACCTTC
CASDQGGSGTYGYTF
>NA|TRBJ2-1|TRBV30|few
TGTGCCTGGAGTAGAATGGGCTTTCTGGGTGAGCAGTTCTTC
CAWSRMGFLGEQFF
>NA|TRBJ1-1|TRBV29-1|NA
TGCAGCGTTGATGGACAAATGAACACTGAAGCTTTCTTT
CSVDGQMNTEAFF
>TRBD2|TRBJ2-7|TRBV5-1|NA
TGCGCCAGCAGCTTGGGTAGTAGCGGGGGATACGACGAGCAGTACTTC
CASSLGSSGGYDEQYF
>NA|TRBJ1-6|TRBV5-4|few
TGTGCCAGCAGCTTGGGGTCAGTGAGGGATAATTCACCCCTCCACTTT
CASSLGSVRDNSPLHF
>TRBD2|TRBJ2-3|TRBV11-2|few
TGTGCCAGCAGCTCTCGTCCCGGGACTAGCGGGGGCACAGATACGCAGTATTTT
CASSSRPGTSGGTDTQYF
>TRBD1|TRBJ1-5|TRBV19|NA
TGTGCCAGTAGTCCAACAGGGGTCAATCAGCCCCAGCATTTT
CASSPTGVNQPQHF
>TRBD2|TRBJ2-7|TRBV5-1|NA
TGCGCCAGCAGGCTAGCGGGGGGTACCTCCTACGAGCAGTACTTC
CASRLAGGTSYEQYF
>TRBD1|TRBJ1-6|TRBV19|NA
TGTGCCAGTAGTATGATACCCGGGACAGGGGATTCACCCCTCCACTTT
CASSMIPGTGDSPLHF
>NA|TRBJ2-1|TRBV7-2|NA
TGTGCCAGCCTAACAGATCCCTCCTACAATGAGCAGTTCTTC
CASLTDPSYNEQFF